This is a list of T cell receptor beta chains from one sample in a study of cytomegalovirus exposure and HLA in healthy donors. The data were produced by immunoSEQ multiplex PCR, yet TCRdb's version contains in-frame clones alone and is incomplete. The table records some 140,000 clones, approximately 86% of them present only once. Sequencing was done on a sample of PBMCs. Source of these receptors: a man between 18 and 35 years old in good health and CMV-seropositive. Both conserved end residues are part of each CDR3. A D gene is named only where the DNA matches it firmly. Expanded clones are given a class, and other clones once, few, many or no size at all.

TRBV11-2	TRBD2	NA	TRBJ2-3	TGTGCCAGCAGCCCCCGGACTAGCCTGAGCACAGATACGCAGTATTTT	CASSPRTSLSTDTQYF
TRBV30	NA	NA	TRBJ1-1	TGTGCCTGGAGAGCCAGGGAGAACACTGAAGCTTTCTTT	CAWRARENTEAFF
TRBV14	NA	NA	TRBJ2-2	TGTGCCAGCAGCCAAGTTCAGGCGAACACCGGGGAGCTGTTTTTT	CASSQVQANTGELFF
TRBV9	TRBD1	NA	TRBJ1-1	TGTGCCAGCAGCGCCGCCATCGACAGGGGGCATGGCACTGAAGCTTTCTTT	CASSAAIDRGHGTEAFF
TRBV11-2	TRBD2	NA	TRBJ2-5	TGTGCCAGCAGCGGGACTAGCGGGAGGGGGGAGACCCAGTACTTC	CASSGTSGRGETQYF
TRBV29-1	NA	NA	TRBJ2-1	TGCAGCGTATTAGGGGTGGGCTCCTACAATGAGCAGTTCTTC	CSVLGVGSYNEQFF
TRBV27	TRBD1	few	TRBJ1-2	TGTGCCAGCAGTCCCTGGGGGACAGGGAATTCGGCTAACTATGGCTACACCTTC	CASSPWGTGNSANYGYTF
TRBV4-3	NA	NA	TRBJ2-3	TGCGCCAGCAGCCCAGAGGACTGGGCCCGCACAGATACGCAGTATTTT	CASSPEDWARTDTQYF
TRBV19	TRBD2	NA	TRBJ2-2	TGTGCCAGTAGTGTCACTAGCGGGAGGTATCGGACCGGGGAGCTGTTTTTT	CASSVTSGRYRTGELFF
TRBV4-3	TRBD2	NA	TRBJ2-5	TGCGCCAGCAGCCAAACTAGCGGGGCTCTCCAAGAGACCCAGTACTTC	CASSQTSGALQETQYF
TRBV19	NA	NA	TRBJ1-1	TGTGCCAGTAGTCCCTTTAGACAGAACACTGAAGCTTTCTTT	CASSPFRQNTEAFF
TRBV30	NA	NA	TRBJ1-3	TGTGCCCAGAGGAGACAGATGATCTCTGGAAACACCATATATTTT	CAQRRQMISGNTIYF
TRBV19	NA	NA	TRBJ1-5	TGTGCCAGTAGTTTCCGCGGACAGCCCGATCAGCCCCAGCATTTT	CASSFRGQPDQPQHF
TRBV13	TRBD2	NA	TRBJ2-7	TGTGCCAGCAGCTTAGGACTAGCGGGGTCCTACGAGCAGTACTTC	CASSLGLAGSYEQYF
TRBV10-2	TRBD2	NA	TRBJ2-7	TGCGCCAGCAGGGCGGGGGGTTTTGAGGGTAGGGCTTCCTACGAGCAGTACTTC	CASRAGGFEGRASYEQYF
TRBV10-2	NA	few	TRBJ1-2	TGCGCCAGCAGCCTTACAGGGCCCTCATATGGCTACACCTTC	CASSLTGPSYGYTF
TRBV15	TRBD1	NA	TRBJ1-4	TGTGCCACCAGCAGAGGGGGACAGATTAATGAAAAACTGTTTTTT	CATSRGGQINEKLFF
TRBV9	NA	once	TRBJ1-4	TGTGCCAGCAGCGCGGGGGGGAGAATGGTTGAAAAACTGTTTTTT	CASSAGGRMVEKLFF
TRBV5-1	NA	NA	TRBJ2-1	TGCGCCAGCGCACACTCAGGGTCCGGCAATGAGCAGTTCTTC	CASAHSGSGNEQFF
TRBV5-1	TRBD2	NA	TRBJ2-1	TGCGCCAGCATACCCGGACCCGGGGGGTACAATGAGCAGTTCTTC	CASIPGPGGYNEQFF
TRBV7-9	NA	NA	TRBJ2-7	TGTGCCAGCAGCTTATCAGGGGACGAGCAGTACTTC	CASSLSGDEQYF
TRBV23-1	NA	NA	TRBJ1-1	TGCGCCAGCAGTCTCCTGGCACAGAGCATGAACACTGAAGCTTTCTTT	CASSLLAQSMNTEAFF
TRBV13	TRBD1	NA	TRBJ2-5	TGTGCCAGCAGCTTAGGGGACCTGACAGGGGGGGCCCAAGAGACCCAGTACTTC	CASSLGDLTGGAQETQYF
TRBV4-3	NA	once	TRBJ1-2	TGCGCCAGCAGCCAAGAAGAAGACCCCCCGAGGGGACACCCGTTTGGGGGCTACACCTTC	CASSQEEDPPRGHPFGGYTF
TRBV27	TRBD2	NA	TRBJ2-5	TGTGCCAGCAGTTTGACTAGCGGGGGGGCCCCGTACTTC	CASSLTSGGAPYF
TRBV29-1	NA	NA	TRBJ2-1	TGCAGCGTTGCAGGGCTCGAGTACAATGAGCAGTTCTTC	CSVAGLEYNEQFF